This entry lists 5 T cell receptor beta chains sequenced from one sample in a study of blood T cell repertoires in COVID-19. Clones were sequenced by immunoSEQ multiplex PCR, and TCRdb holds only the in-frame ones, with some missing. The sample lists about 180,000 clones, 87% occurring once. The sample taken for sequencing was peripheral blood. All receptors derive from a woman aged 50 to 60 with acute or convalescent COVID-19.

The count of this clone is one. The gene calls are TRBV19 and TRBJ1-2; perhaps TRBD1 as D (5 bases). This CDR3 spans 13 amino acids. The germline gives CDR1 LNHDA, CDR2 SQIVND (reference sequence). Trimming took off 0 bases at V and 5 bases at J, with 7 bases between the two ends. The CDR3, as DNA: TGTGCCAGTAGTATAGAAGGGGTTTATGGCTACACCTTC. This gives the protein CASSIEGVYGYTF.

The chain carries TRBV24-1 and TRBJ2-7, with D possibly being TRBD1 (5 bases). Per the germline V gene, CDR1 is KGHDR and CDR2 is SFDVKD. The CDR3 is made up of 12 amino acids. Trimming cost V 4 bases and J 6 bases, with 9 bases left between them. The CDR3 DNA reads TGTGCCACCAGTGACCCAGGGTTCGAGCAGTACTTC. It is translated as CATSDPGFEQYF.

The V gene is TRBV9, the J gene TRBJ1-2; D ambiguous. This CDR3 has 13 amino acids. V was trimmed by 0 bases and J by 8 bases, leaving 11 bases between them. The germline V gene encodes CDR1 SGDLS and CDR2 YYNGEE. The CDR3: CASSVGNSGGYTF. The CDR3 region has the DNA TGTGCCAGCAGCGTAGGGAACAGTGGGGGCTACACCTTC.

This clone was detected only a few times. The CDR3 region is CASKQGMNTEAFF. DNA of the CDR3: TGTGCCAGCAAACAGGGAATGAACACTGAAGCTTTCTTT. V is TRBV11-3 and J is TRBJ1-1; maybe TRBD1 (6 bases). CDR3 size: 13 residues. Germline lookup yields CDR1 SGHNT and CDR2 YENEEA. Trimming pared 7 bases from V and 0 bases from J, leaving 9 bases between.

The chain combines TRBV7-6 with TRBJ2-7, with D unclear. V was trimmed by 2 bases and J by 1 base, leaving 9 bases between them. Per the germline V gene, CDR1 is SGHVS and CDR2 is FNYEAQ. This CDR3 has 14 residues. The CDR3 is CASSLYADSYEQYF. The CDR3 coding sequence is TGTGCCAGCAGCTTATATGCGGATTCCTACGAGCAGTACTTC. Looking up the rest from reference TRBV7-6 and TRBJ2-7 gives the full variable domain: GAGVSQSPRYKVTKRGQDVALRCDPISGHVSLYWYRQALGQGPEFLTYFNYEAQQDKSGLPNDRFSAERPEGSISTLTIQRTEQRDSAMYRCASSLYADSYEQYFGPGTRLTVT.